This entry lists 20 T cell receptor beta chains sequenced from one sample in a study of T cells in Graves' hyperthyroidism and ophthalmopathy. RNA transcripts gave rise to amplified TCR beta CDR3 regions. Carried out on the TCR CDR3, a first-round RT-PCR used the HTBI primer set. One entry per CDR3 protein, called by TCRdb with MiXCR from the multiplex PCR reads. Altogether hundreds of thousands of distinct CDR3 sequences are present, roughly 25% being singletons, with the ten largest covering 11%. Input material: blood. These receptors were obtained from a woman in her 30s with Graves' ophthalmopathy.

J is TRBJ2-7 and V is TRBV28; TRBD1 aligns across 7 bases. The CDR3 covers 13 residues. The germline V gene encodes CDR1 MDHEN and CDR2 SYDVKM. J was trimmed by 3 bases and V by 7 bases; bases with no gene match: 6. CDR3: CASINPGGYEQYF. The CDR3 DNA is TGTGCCAGCATTAACCCAGGGGGCTACGAGCAGTACTTC. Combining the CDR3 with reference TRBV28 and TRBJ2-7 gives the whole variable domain DVKVTQSSRYLVKRTGEKVFLECVQDMDHENMFWYRQDPGLGLRLIYFSYDVKMKEKGDIPEGYSVSREKKERFSLILESASTNQTSMYLCASINPGGYEQYFGPGTRLTVT.

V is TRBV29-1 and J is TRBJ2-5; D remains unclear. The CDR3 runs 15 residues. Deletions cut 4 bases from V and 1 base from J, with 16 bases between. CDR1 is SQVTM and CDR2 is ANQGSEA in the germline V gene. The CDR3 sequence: CSVGRSGVGQETQYF. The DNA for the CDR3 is TGCAGCGTTGGAAGATCTGGGGTAGGCCAAGAGACCCAGTACTTC.

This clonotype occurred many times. As DNA, the CDR3 is TGTGCCAGTACCCCCCGGGACAGGGCCACCTTC. Translating it yields CASTPRDRATF. The chain joins TRBV19 to TRBJ1-2, with 9 bases identical to TRBD1. The CDR3 runs 11 residues. J gave up 13 bases and V 7 bases, and 7 bases lay outside the gene matches. CDR1 and CDR2 (germline): LNHDA, SQIVND (reference sequence).

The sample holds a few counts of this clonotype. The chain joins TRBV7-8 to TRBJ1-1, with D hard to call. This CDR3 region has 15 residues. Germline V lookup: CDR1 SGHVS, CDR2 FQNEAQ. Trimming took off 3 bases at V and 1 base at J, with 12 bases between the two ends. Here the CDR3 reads CASSLAGVRNTEAFF. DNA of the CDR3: TGTGCCAGCAGCTTGGCGGGAGTAAGGAACACTGAAGCTTTCTTT.

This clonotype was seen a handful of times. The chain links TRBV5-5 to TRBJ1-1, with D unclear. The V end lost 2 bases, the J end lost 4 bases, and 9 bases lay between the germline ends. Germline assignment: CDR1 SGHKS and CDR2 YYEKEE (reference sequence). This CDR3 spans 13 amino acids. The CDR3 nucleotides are TGTGCCAGCAGCTTCCAGGCGGGCACTGAAGCTTTCTTT. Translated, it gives CASSFQAGTEAFF.

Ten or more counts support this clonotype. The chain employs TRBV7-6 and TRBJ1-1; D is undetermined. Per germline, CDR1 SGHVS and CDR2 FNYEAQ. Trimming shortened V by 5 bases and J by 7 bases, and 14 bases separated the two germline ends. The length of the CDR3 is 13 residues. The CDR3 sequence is CASSASDSYEAFF. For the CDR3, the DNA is TGTGCCAGCAGCGCCTCCGACTCTTATGAAGCTTTCTTT.

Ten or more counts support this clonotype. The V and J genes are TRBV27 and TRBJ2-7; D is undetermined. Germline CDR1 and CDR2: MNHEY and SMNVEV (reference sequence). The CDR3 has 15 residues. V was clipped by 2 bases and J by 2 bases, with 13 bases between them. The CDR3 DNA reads TGTGCCAGCAGTTTAGGGCAGGTGCCAGCCTACGAGCAGTACTTC. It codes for CASSLGQVPAYEQYF.

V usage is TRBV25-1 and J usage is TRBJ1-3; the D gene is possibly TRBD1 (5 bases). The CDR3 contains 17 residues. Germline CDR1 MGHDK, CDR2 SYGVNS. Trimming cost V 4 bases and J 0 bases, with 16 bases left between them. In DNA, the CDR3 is TGTGCCAGCAGTGTATCCTACCGGGGGTCCTCTGGAAACACCATATATTTT. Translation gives CASSVSYRGSSGNTIYF.

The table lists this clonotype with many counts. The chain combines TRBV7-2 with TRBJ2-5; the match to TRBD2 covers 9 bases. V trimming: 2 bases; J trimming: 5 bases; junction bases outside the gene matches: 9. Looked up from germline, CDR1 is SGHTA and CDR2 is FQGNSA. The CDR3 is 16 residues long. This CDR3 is CASSLTAGGLRETQYF. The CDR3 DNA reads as TGTGCCAGCAGCTTAACCGCGGGGGGGCTTAGGGAGACCCAGTACTTC. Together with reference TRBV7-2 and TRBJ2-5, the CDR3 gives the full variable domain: GAGVSQSPSNKVTEKGKDVELRCDPISGHTALYWYRQSLGQGLEFLIYFQGNSAPDKSGLPSDRFSAERTGGSVSTLTIQRTQQEDSAVYLCASSLTAGGLRETQYFGPGTRLLVL.

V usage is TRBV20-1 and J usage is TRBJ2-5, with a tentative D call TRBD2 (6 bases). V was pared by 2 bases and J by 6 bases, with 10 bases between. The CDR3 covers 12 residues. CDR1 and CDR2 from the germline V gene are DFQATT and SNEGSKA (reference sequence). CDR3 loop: CSARTSSKTQYF. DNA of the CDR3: TGCAGTGCTAGAACTAGCTCCAAGACCCAGTACTTC.

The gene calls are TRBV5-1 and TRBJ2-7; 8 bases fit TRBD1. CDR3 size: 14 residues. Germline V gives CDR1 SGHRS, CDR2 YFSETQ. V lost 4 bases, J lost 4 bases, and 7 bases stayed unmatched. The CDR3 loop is CASSRTGNGYEQYF. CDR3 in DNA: TGCGCCAGCAGCCGGACAGGGAATGGGTACGAGCAGTACTTC.

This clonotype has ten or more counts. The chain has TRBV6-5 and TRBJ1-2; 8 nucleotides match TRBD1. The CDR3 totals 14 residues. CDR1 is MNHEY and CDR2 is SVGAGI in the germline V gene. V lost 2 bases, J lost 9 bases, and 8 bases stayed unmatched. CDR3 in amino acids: CASSYTGQGSSYTF. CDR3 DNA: TGTGCCAGCAGTTACACTGGACAGGGTTCCAGCTACACCTTC.

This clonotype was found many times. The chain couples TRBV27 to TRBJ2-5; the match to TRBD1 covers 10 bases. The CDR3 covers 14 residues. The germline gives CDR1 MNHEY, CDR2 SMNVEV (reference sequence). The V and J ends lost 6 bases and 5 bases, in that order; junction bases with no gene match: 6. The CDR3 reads CASSPGQGLETQYF. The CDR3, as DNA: TGTGCCAGCAGCCCGGGACAGGGGTTGGAGACCCAGTACTTC.

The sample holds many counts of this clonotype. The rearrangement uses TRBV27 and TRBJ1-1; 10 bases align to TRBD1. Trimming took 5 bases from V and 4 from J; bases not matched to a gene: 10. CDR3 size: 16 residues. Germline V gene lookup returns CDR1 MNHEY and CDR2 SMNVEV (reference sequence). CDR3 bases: TGTGCCAGCAGTGCAGACAGGGGGCGGGAGAGCACTGAAGCTTTCTTT. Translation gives CASSADRGRESTEAFF.

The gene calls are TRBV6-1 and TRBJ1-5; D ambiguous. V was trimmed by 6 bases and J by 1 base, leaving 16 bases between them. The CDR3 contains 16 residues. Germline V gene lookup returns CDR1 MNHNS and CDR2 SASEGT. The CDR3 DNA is TGTGCCAGCAGGGGGTCGGGGAAAGGGAGCAATCAGCCCCAGCATTTT. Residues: CASRGSGKGSNQPQHF.

CDR3 in amino acids: CAWSVQGGYEQYF. DNA for the CDR3: TGTGCCTGGAGTGTACAGGGCGGCTACGAGCAGTACTTC. The V call is TRBV30, the J call TRBJ2-7; TRBD1 is a possible D gene (6 bases). V shed 0 bases and J shed 3 bases, with 9 bases lying between them. This CDR3 spans 13 amino acids. The germline V gene has CDR1 GTSNPN and CDR2 SVGIG (reference sequence).

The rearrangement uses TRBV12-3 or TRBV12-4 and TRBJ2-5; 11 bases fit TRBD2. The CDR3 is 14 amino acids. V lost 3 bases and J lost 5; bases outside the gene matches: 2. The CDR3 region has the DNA TGTGCCAGCAGTTTGACTAGCGGGACGGAGACCCAGTACTTC. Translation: CASSLTSGTETQYF.

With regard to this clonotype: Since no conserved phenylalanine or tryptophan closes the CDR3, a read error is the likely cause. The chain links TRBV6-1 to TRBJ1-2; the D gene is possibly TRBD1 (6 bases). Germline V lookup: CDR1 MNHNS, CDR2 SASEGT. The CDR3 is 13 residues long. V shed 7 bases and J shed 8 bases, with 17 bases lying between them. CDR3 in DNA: TGTGCCAGCACCCTACAGGGTGATAGGGGCTACACCGTC. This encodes CASTLQGDRGYTV.

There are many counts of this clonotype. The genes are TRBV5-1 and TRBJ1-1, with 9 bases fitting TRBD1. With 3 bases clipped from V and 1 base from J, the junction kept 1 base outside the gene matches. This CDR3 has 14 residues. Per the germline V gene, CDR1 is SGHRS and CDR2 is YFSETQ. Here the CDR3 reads CASSWTGENTEAFF. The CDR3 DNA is TGCGCCAGCAGCTGGACAGGGGAGAACACTGAAGCTTTCTTT.

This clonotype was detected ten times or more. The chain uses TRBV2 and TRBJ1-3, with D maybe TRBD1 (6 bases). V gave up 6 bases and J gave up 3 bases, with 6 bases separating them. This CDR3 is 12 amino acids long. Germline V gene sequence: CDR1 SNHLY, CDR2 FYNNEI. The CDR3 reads CASRQGGNTIYF. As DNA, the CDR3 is TGTGCCAGCAGACAGGGTGGAAACACCATATATTTT.